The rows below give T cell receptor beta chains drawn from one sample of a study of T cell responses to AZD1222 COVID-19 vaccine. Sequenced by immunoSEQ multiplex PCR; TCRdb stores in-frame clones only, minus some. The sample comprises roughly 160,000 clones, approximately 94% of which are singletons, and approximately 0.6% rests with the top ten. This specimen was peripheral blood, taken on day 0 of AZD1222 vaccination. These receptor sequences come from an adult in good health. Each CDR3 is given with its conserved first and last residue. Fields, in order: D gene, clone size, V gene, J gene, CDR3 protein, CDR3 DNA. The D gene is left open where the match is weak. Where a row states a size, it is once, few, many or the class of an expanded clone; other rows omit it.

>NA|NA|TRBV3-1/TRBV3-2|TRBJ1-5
CASSRSPLGGSNQPQHF
TGTGCCAGCAGTCGGAGTCCCCTCGGGGGGAGCAATCAGCCCCAGCATTTT
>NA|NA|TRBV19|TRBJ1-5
CASRLRKSNQPQHF
TGTGCCAGTAGGCTTCGAAAAAGCAATCAGCCCCAGCATTTT
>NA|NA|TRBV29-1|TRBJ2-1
CSVQGPNEQFF
TGCAGCGTTCAGGGGCCTAATGAGCAGTTCTTC
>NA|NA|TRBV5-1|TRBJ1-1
CASSLGGGSTEAFF
TGCGCCAGCAGCTTGGGCGGGGGGAGCACTGAAGCTTTCTTT
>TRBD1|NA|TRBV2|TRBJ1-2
CASSQGEDYGYTF
TGTGCCAGCAGTCAGGGGGAGGACTATGGCTACACCTTC
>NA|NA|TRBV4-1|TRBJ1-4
CASSQGRNRDPTNEKLFF
TGCGCCAGCAGCCAAGGCCGCAACAGGGATCCAACTAATGAAAAACTGTTTTTT
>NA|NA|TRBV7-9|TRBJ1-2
CASSLVIRDGYTF
TGTGCCAGCAGCTTAGTTATTCGGGATGGCTACACCTTC
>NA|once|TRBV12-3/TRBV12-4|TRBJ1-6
CASSFEHSPLHF
TGTGCCAGCAGTTTCGAACATTCACCCCTCCACTTT
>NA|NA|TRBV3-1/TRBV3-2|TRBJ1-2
CASSQDYGGYTF
TGTGCCAGCAGCCAAGATTATGGTGGCTACACCTTC
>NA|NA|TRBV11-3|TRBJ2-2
CASSLEGPGELFF
TGTGCCAGCAGCTTAGAGGGCCCCGGGGAGCTGTTTTTT
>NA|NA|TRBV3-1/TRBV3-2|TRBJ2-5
CASSQGTGNQETQYF
TGTGCCAGCAGCCAAGGCACTGGGAACCAAGAGACCCAGTACTTC
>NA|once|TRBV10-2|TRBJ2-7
CASSWVGEGEQYF
TGCGCCAGCTCTTGGGTGGGGGAAGGGGAGCAGTACTTC
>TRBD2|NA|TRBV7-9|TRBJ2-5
CASRPTWASGKETQYF
TGTGCCAGCAGACCGACCTGGGCTAGCGGGAAGGAGACCCAGTACTTC
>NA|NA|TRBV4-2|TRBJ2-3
CASSPDRNTQYF
TGTGCCAGCAGCCCGGACAGAAATACGCAGTATTTT
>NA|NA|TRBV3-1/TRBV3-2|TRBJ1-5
CASSQGGGLYSNQPQHF
TGTGCCAGCAGCCAAGGCGGGGGACTTTATAGCAATCAGCCCCAGCATTTT
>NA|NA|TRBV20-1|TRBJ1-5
CSARERGQHF
TGCAGTGCTAGAGAACGGGGCCAGCATTTT
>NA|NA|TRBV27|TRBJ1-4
CASSRQLSEKLFF
TGTGCCAGCAGTCGTCAGCTCAGTGAAAAACTGTTTTTT
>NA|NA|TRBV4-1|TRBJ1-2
CASSQVGVPIVGYTF
TGCGCCAGCAGCCAAGTGGGGGTTCCGATCGTCGGCTACACCTTC
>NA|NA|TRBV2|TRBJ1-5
CASVGGQAGNQPQHF
TGTGCCAGCGTTGGGGGGCAGGCGGGCAATCAGCCCCAGCATTTT
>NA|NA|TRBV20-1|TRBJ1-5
CSASLGKQPQHF
TGCAGTGCTAGTCTAGGGAAACAGCCCCAGCATTTT
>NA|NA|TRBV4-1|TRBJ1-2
CASSPEVLIRDYGYTF
TGCGCCAGCAGCCCAGAAGTTCTGATCAGGGATTATGGCTACACCTTC
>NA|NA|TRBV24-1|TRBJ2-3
CATSEVGGTTADTQYF
TGTGCCACCAGTGAAGTAGGGGGTACTACCGCAGATACGCAGTATTTT
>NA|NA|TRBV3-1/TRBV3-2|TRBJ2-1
CASSQLDNNEQFF
TGTGCCAGCAGCCAACTAGATAACAATGAGCAGTTCTTC
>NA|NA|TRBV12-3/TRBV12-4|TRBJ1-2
CASSLGGDYGYTF
TGTGCCAGCAGTTTAGGGGGTGACTATGGCTACACCTTC
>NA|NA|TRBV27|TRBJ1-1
CATKGGRDRFLAFF
TGTGCCACAAAGGGCGGAAGGGATCGTTTTCTAGCTTTCTTT
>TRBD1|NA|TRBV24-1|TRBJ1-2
CATSDSDRESGYTF
TGTGCCACCAGTGACTCGGACAGGGAAAGTGGCTACACCTTC
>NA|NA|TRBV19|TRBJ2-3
CASSKASRIPLTDTQYF
TGTGCCAGTAGTAAGGCTTCCCGTATCCCCCTCACAGATACGCAGTATTTT
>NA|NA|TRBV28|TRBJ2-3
CASSLWVAISTDTQYF
TGTGCCAGCAGTTTATGGGTAGCGATTAGCACAGATACGCAGTATTTT
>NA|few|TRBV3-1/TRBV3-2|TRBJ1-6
CASSQVEGNSPLHF
TGTGCCAGCAGCCAAGTGGAAGGCAATTCACCCCTCCACTTT
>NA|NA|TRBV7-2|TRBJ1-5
CASSVPLGPQHF
TGTGCCAGCAGCGTGCCCCTCGGGCCCCAGCATTTT
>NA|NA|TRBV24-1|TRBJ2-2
CATSDWEIRELFF
TGTGCCACCAGTGATTGGGAGATCAGGGAGCTGTTTTTT
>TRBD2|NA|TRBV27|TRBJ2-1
CASSLSGSSNEQFF
TGTGCCAGCAGCCTTAGCGGGAGTTCGAATGAGCAGTTCTTC
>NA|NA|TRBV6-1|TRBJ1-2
CASSEGMVTGAGYTF
TGTGCCAGCAGTGAAGGGATGGTGACAGGAGCTGGCTACACCTTC
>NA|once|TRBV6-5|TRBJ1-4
CASSYFDSRLEKLFF
TGTGCCAGCAGTTACTTTGACAGTCGTCTTGAAAAACTGTTTTTT
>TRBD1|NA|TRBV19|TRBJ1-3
CASGTGGTGNTIYF
TGTGCCAGTGGAACAGGGGGCACTGGAAACACCATATATTTT
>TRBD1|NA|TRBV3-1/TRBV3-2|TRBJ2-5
CASSPTGDGETQYF
TGTGCCAGCAGCCCGACAGGGGATGGGGAGACCCAGTACTTC
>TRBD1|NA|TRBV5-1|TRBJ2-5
CASSLGGTGDETQYF
TGCGCCAGCAGCTTGGGGGGGACAGGCGACGAGACCCAGTACTTC
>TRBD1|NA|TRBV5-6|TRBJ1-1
CASSAWQGAANTEAFF
TGTGCCAGCAGCGCATGGCAGGGGGCTGCGAACACTGAAGCTTTCTTT
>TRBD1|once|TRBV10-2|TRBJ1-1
CASSSRGTEAFF
TGCGCCAGCTCTTCCAGGGGGACCGAAGCTTTCTTT
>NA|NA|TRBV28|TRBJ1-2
CASSGSGSTYGYTF
TGTGCCAGCAGTGGATCCGGGTCCACTTATGGCTACACCTTC
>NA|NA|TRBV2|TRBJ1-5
CASTPGVRSEPQHF
TGTGCCAGCACCCCGGGGGTCCGGTCGGAGCCCCAGCATTTT
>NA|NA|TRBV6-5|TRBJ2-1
CASSPGPGVYNEQFF
TGTGCCAGCAGTCCCGGGCCGGGGGTCTACAATGAGCAGTTCTTC
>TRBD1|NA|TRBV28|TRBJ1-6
CASIFRDRVGSPLHF
TGTGCCAGCATTTTTAGGGACAGGGTGGGTTCACCCCTCCACTTT
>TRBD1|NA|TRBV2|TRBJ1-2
CASSERRQGARGYTF
TGTGCCAGCAGTGAGCGGAGACAGGGGGCGCGCGGCTACACCTTC
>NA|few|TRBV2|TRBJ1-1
CASSYEGQSEAFF
TGTGCCAGCAGTTACGAGGGCCAGAGTGAAGCTTTCTTT
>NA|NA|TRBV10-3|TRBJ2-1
CATQGNSYNEQFF
TGTGCCACACAGGGTAACTCCTACAATGAGCAGTTCTTC
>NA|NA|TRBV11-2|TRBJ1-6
CASSLDPMKSLRHSPLHF
TGTGCCAGCAGCTTAGATCCGATGAAGTCTTTAAGGCATTCACCCCTCCACTTT
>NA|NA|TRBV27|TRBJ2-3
CASSLFTQDTQYF
TGTGCCAGCAGTTTATTCACTCAGGATACGCAGTATTTT
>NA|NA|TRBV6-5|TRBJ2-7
CASSLDLYEQYF
TGTGCCAGCAGTTTGGACCTATACGAGCAGTACTTC
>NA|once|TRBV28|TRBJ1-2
CASSLWVSGGYTF
TGTGCCAGCAGTTTATGGGTTTCGGGAGGCTACACCTTC
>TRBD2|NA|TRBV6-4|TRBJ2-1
CASAHSGAMSEQFF
TGTGCCAGCGCCCACAGCGGGGCCATGTCCGAGCAGTTCTTC
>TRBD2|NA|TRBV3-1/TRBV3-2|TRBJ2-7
CASSPVAGGGYEQYF
TGTGCCAGCAGCCCAGTAGCGGGCGGCGGCTACGAGCAGTACTTC
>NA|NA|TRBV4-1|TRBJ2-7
CASSPQVGRSYEQYF
TGCGCCAGCAGCCCTCAGGTAGGTAGGAGTTACGAGCAGTACTTC